The sequence of this T cell receptor beta chain was determined in a study of blood T cell repertoires in COVID-19. Study summary: COVID-19 samples collected from the United States, Italy and Spain covered acute and convalescent phases.

V was pared by 4 bases and J by 6 bases, with 9 bases of the junction left unmatched. The CDR3 sequence is 18 residues long. Germline CDR1 reads SGHVS; CDR2 reads FNYEAQ. Source study methods: Researchers report that nucleated cell counts were estimated from reference gene primer amplification. Here immunoSEQ multiplex PCR was the method, and the copy in TCRdb shows in-frame clones only, minus some. D and trimming come from the DNA, and the V and J calls and clone size come from that table. The sample contains approximately 100,000 clones, roughly nine tenths of which appear only once. The TCR originated in a woman older than 75 with acute or convalescent COVID-19. The rearrangement uses TRBV7-6 and TRBJ2-2; 15 bases line up with TRBD2. Sequencing was done on a sample of peripheral blood. This chain's CDR3 is CASSSGLAGGPVAGELFF. CDR3 nucleotide sequence: TGTGCCAGCAGCTCGGGACTAGCGGGGGGTCCGGTCGCCGGGGAGCTGTTTTTT. The full variable domain, completed using reference TRBV7-6 and TRBJ2-2, is GAGVSQSPRYKVTKRGQDVALRCDPISGHVSLYWYRQALGQGPEFLTYFNYEAQQDKSGLPNDRFSAERPEGSISTLTIQRTEQRDSAMYRCASSSGLAGGPVAGELFFGEGSRLTVL.